Following are 13 T cell receptor beta chains from one sample sequenced in a study of blood T cell repertoires in COVID-19 (dated by TCRdb to the early 2020s). The library was prepared using the immunoSEQ multiplex PCR assay. Drawn from immuneACCESS, this table holds only the in-frame rearrangements with V and J called that TCRdb kept. Clones are partly lost; checked studies trace under half to an unresolved V gene and leave the rest unexplained. In all, the sample holds approximately 290,000 clones, and roughly 89% of those were seen once. The ten most abundant clones make up about 0.8% of the sample. The material sequenced was peripheral blood. All receptors derive from a man younger than 45 with acute or convalescent COVID-19.

In its sample, this clone was seen once. V usage is TRBV5-5 and J usage is TRBJ2-5, with 13 bases matching TRBD2. The CDR3 spans 16 residues. V was pared by 4 bases and J by 5 bases, with 8 bases of the junction left unmatched. Per germline, CDR1 SGHKS and CDR2 YYEKEE (reference sequence). The CDR3 region is CASSQSLAGGMETQYF. In DNA, the CDR3 is TGTGCCAGCAGCCAATCACTAGCGGGAGGGATGGAGACCCAGTACTTC.

This clone has just a few counts. The chain has TRBV29-1 and TRBJ1-2, with TRBD1 matching 7 bases. Germline lookup yields CDR1 SQVTM and CDR2 ANQGSEA. The CDR3 length is 12 residues. The V and J ends lost 4 bases and 4 bases, in that order; junction bases with no gene match: 3. As DNA, the CDR3 is TGCAGCGTTGCTGGGACAGCCTATGGCTACACCTTC. This encodes CSVAGTAYGYTF.

The rearrangement links TRBV6-6 to TRBJ1-6, with TRBD1 as a possible D gene (6 bases). The CDR3 has 15 residues. V was trimmed by 4 bases and J by 3 bases, leaving 10 bases between them. Germline CDR1 is MNHNY and CDR2 is SVGAGI (reference sequence). This CDR3 is CASSFNRDYNSPLHF. The CDR3 DNA reads as TGTGCCAGCAGTTTCAACAGGGACTATAATTCACCCCTCCACTTT.

The chain employs TRBV19 and TRBJ2-5, with TRBD2 matching over 11 bases. The CDR3 is made up of 16 amino acids. The germline V gene has CDR1 LNHDA and CDR2 SQIVND (reference sequence). V was clipped by 4 bases and J by 4 bases; unmatched bases: 8. As DNA, the CDR3 is TGTGCCAGTAGTAAGTACGGGACTAGCGGATCAGAGACCCAGTACTTC. Its protein is CASSKYGTSGSETQYF.

The genes are TRBV30 and TRBJ1-6; 7 bases are a match to TRBD1. The CDR3 totals 13 residues. Germline V gives CDR1 GTSNPN, CDR2 SVGIG (reference sequence). Losses at the gene ends were 7 bases for V and 9 bases for J; bases not matched to a gene: 9. DNA of the CDR3: TGTGCCTCGCGACAGGGTGTTACTTCACCCCTCCACTTT. Protein: CASRQGVTSPLHF.

The J gene is TRBJ2-3, the V gene TRBV5-1; 9 bases fit TRBD1. The CDR3 is 16 amino acids. Germline CDR1 reads SGHRS; CDR2 reads YFSETQ. Germline trimming cut 0 bases from V and 2 bases from J; bases unmatched to any gene: 4. In DNA form, the CDR3 reads TGCGCCAGCAGCTTGGCCGGGACAGGGTTCACAGATACGCAGTATTTT. Amino acid sequence: CASSLAGTGFTDTQYF. Filled out from reference TRBV5-1 and TRBJ2-3, the complete variable domain reads KAGVTQTPRYLIKTRGQQVTLSCSPISGHRSVSWYQQTPGQGLQFLFEYFSETQRNKGNFPGRFSGRQFSNSRSEMNVSTLELGDSALYLCASSLAGTGFTDTQYFGPGTRLTVL.

The rearrangement links TRBV28 to TRBJ1-1; 10 bases align to TRBD1. V dropped 4 bases and J dropped 1; count of bases not matched to a gene: 9. The germline V gene encodes CDR1 MDHEN and CDR2 SYDVKM. The CDR3 length is 17 residues. The CDR3 coding sequence is TGTGCCAGCAGTTCCGTGGACAGGGGGGTGAAGAACACTGAAGCTTTCTTT. Its translation is CASSSVDRGVKNTEAFF.

This sequence joins TRBV28 and TRBJ1-1, with D maybe TRBD1 (5 bases). This CDR3 is built from 17 residues. Trimming left V 7 bases short and J 5 bases short, with 26 bases between. From germline, CDR1 is MDHEN and CDR2 SYDVKM. This chain's CDR3 is CASTFARTAGKGTEAFF. The CDR3 DNA reads as TGTGCCAGCACCTTTGCGAGAACAGCGGGGAAGGGGACTGAAGCTTTCTTT.

V is TRBV6-5 and J is TRBJ1-1; 8 nucleotides match TRBD1. Germline assignment: CDR1 MNHEY and CDR2 SVGAGI. The CDR3 consists of 14 residues. The V segment lost 5 bases and the J segment 11 bases; nucleotides outside the gene matches: 13. In DNA form, the CDR3 reads TGTGCCAGCAGTCGGACCGGGACAGGCGTTAAGGCTTTCTTT. Its translation is CASSRTGTGVKAFF.

The J gene is TRBJ1-2, the V gene TRBV6-6; D is uncertain. The CDR3 extends over 15 amino acids. Trimming removed 5 bases from V and 4 bases from J, with 17 bases in between. Germline CDR1 MNHNY, CDR2 SVGAGI (reference sequence). This chain's CDR3 is CASSTIDTALYGYTF. The CDR3 DNA is TGTGCCAGCAGTACGATCGATACAGCACTCTATGGCTACACCTTC.

The genes are TRBV6-5 and TRBJ1-1, with a weak D call TRBD1 (6 bases). Germline V gene data show CDR1 as MNHEY and CDR2 as SVGAGI. This CDR3 has 13 amino acids. The V and J ends lost 10 bases and 2 bases respectively, with 14 bases between them. The DNA for the CDR3 is TGTGCCACCTCCTGGGGGCGAAACACTGAAGCTTTCTTT. Protein: CATSWGRNTEAFF.

The chain uses TRBV5-4 and TRBJ1-6; 9 bases align to TRBD1. Looked up from germline, CDR1 is SGHNT and CDR2 is YYREEE (reference sequence). CDR3 length equals 15 residues. V lost 4 bases to trimming and J lost 7 bases; unmatched junction nucleotides: 6. The CDR3 here is CASSHETGGNSPLHF. CDR3 DNA: TGTGCCAGCAGCCACGAGACAGGGGGAAATTCACCCCTCCACTTT.

The V gene is TRBV5-1, the J gene TRBJ2-3, with a tentative D call TRBD2 (5 bases). This CDR3 region has 14 residues. Germline V gene sequence: CDR1 SGHRS, CDR2 YFSETQ. Trimming shortened V by 1 base and J by 0 bases, and 6 bases separated the two germline ends. The CDR3 nucleotides are TGCGCCAGCAGCTTGTCTAGCAGCACAGATACGCAGTATTTT. It specifies CASSLSSSTDTQYF.